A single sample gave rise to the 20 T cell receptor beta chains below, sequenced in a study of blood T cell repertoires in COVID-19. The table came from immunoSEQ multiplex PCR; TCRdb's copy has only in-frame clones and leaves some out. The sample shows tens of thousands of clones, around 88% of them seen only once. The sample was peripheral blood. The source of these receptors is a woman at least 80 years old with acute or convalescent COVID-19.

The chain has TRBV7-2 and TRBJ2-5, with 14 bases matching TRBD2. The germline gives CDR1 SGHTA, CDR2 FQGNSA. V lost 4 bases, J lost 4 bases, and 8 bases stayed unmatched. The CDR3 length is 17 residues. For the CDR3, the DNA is TGTGCCAGCAGCTCCGGACTAGCGGGGGGCCAGTCAGAGACCCAGTACTTC. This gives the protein CASSSGLAGGQSETQYF.

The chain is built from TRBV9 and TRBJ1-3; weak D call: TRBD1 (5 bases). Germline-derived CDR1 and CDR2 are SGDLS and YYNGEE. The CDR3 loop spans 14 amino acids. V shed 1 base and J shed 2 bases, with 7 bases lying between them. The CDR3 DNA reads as TGTGCCAGCAGCGTAAGGGGCGCTGGAAACACCATATATTTT. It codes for CASSVRGAGNTIYF.

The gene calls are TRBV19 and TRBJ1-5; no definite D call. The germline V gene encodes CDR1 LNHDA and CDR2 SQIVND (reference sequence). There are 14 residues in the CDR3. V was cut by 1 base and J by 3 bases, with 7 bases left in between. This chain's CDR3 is CASSIAEFNQPQHF. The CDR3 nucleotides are TGTGCCAGTAGTATAGCTGAGTTCAATCAGCCCCAGCATTTT.

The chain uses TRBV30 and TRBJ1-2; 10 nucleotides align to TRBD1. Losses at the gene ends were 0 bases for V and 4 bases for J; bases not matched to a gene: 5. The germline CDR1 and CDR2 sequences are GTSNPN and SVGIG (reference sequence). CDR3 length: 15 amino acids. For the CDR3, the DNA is TGTGCCTGGAGTGTAAGGACAGGGGGTATCTATGGCTACACCTTC. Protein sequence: CAWSVRTGGIYGYTF.

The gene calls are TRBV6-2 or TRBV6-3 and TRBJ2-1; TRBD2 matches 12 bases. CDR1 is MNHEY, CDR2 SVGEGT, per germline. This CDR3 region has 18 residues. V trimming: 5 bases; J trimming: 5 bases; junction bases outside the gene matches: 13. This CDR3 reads CASSVNTGTSGPNNEQFF. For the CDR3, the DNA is TGTGCCAGCAGTGTTAACACCGGGACTAGCGGGCCTAACAATGAGCAGTTCTTC.

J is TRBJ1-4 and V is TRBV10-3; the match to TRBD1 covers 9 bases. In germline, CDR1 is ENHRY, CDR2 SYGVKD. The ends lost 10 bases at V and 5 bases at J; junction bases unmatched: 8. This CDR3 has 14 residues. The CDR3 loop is CASTSGTGNEKLFF. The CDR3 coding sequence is TGTGCCAGTACGTCCGGGACAGGGAATGAAAAACTGTTTTTT.

The CDR3 loop is CASSSGSGGRGRALSYEQYF. The CDR3 DNA reads TGTGCCAGCAGCTCCGGCTCCGGGGGTAGGGGTAGGGCCCTCTCCTACGAGCAGTACTTC. The V call is TRBV6-2 or TRBV6-3, the J call TRBJ2-7; the D gene is possibly TRBD2 (6 bases). Germline-derived CDR1 and CDR2 are MNHEY and SVGEGT. The CDR3 sequence is 20 residues long. V was clipped by 6 bases and J by 0 bases, with 30 bases between them.

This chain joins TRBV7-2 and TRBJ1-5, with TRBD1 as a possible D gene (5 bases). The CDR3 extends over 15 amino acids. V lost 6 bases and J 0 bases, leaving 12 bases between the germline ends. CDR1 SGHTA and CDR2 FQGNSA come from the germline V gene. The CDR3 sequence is CASRSGTNSNQPQHF. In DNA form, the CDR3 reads TGTGCCAGCAGGTCCGGGACTAATAGCAATCAGCCCCAGCATTTT.

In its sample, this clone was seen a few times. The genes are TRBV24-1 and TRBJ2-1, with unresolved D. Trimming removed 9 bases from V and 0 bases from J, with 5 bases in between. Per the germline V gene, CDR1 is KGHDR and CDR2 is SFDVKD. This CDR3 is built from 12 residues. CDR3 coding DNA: TGTGCCACCGCCAGCTCCTACAATGAGCAGTTCTTC. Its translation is CATASSYNEQFF.

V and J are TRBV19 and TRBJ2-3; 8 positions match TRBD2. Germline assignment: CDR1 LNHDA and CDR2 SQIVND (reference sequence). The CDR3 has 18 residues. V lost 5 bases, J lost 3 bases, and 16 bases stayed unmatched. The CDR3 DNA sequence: TGTGCCAGTAGTCCGACGGGGGGAGCGGGAGTTCGTACAGATACGCAGTATTTT. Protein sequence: CASSPTGGAGVRTDTQYF.

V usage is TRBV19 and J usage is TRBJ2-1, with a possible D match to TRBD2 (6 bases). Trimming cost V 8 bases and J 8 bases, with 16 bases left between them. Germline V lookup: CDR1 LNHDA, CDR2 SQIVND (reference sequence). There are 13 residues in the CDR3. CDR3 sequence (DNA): TGTGCCAGTGGGGAGGTAGCCCGCGATGAGCAGTTCTTC. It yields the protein CASGEVARDEQFF.

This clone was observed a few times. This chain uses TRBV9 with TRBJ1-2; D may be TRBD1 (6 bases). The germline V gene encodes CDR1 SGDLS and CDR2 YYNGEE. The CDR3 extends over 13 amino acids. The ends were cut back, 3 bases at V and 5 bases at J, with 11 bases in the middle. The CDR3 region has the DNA TGTGCCAGCAGCGGAACCACAGGGTATGGCTACACCTTC. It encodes CASSGTTGYGYTF.

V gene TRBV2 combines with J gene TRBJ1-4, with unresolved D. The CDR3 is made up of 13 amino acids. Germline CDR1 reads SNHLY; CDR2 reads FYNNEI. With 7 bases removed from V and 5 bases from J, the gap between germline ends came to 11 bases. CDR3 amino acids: CASTRLLNEKLFF. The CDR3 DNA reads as TGTGCCAGCACTAGACTATTGAATGAAAAACTGTTTTTT.

The CDR3 DNA reads TGTGCCAGCAGCCAAATTAGGGGCGGGGTTCACAATGAGCAGTTCTTC. This sequence encodes CASSQIRGGVHNEQFF. The chain combines TRBV3-1 (or the pseudogene TRBV3-2) with TRBJ2-1; maybe TRBD2 (6 bases). Germline V gives CDR1 LGHDT, CDR2 YNNKEL (reference sequence). The CDR3 runs 16 residues. V shed 2 bases and J shed 5 bases, with 16 bases lying between them.

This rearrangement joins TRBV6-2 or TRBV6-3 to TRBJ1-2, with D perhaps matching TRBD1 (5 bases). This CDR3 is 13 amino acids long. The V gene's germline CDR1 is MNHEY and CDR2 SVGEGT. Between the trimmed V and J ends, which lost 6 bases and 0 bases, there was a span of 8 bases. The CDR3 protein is CASSPDTNYGYTF. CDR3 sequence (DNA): TGTGCCAGCAGCCCGGACACTAACTATGGCTACACCTTC.

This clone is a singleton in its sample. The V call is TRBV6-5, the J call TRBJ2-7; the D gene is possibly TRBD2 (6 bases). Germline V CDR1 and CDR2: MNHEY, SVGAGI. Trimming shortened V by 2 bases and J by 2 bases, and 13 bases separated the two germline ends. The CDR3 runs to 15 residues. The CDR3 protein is CASSYGSGPTYEQYF. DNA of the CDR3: TGTGCCAGCAGTTACGGGAGCGGGCCAACCTACGAGCAGTACTTC.

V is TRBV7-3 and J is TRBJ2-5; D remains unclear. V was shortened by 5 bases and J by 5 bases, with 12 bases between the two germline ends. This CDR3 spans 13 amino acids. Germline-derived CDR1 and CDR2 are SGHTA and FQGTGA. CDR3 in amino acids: CASSRSSEETQYF. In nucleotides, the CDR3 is TGTGCCAGCAGCCGCTCCTCGGAGGAGACCCAGTACTTC.

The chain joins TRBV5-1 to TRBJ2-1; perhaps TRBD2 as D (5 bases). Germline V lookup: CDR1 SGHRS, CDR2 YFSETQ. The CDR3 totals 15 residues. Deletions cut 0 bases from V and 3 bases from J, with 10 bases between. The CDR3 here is CASSLVVGGYNEQFF. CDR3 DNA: TGCGCCAGCAGCTTGGTGGTCGGAGGCTACAATGAGCAGTTCTTC.

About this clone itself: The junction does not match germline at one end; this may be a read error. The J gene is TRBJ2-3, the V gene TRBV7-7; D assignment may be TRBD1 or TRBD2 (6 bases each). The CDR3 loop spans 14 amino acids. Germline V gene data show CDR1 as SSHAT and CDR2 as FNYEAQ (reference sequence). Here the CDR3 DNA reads TGTGCTAGCAGCTTAGGGGGGACTACAGATACGCAGTATTTT. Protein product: CASSLGGTTDTQYF.

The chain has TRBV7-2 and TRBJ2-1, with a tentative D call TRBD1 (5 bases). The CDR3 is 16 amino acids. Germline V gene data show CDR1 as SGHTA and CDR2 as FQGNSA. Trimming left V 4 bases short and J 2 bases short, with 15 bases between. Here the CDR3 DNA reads TGTGCCAGCAGCTCTCGAACAGGTACGACCTACAATGAGCAGTTCTTC. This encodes CASSSRTGTTYNEQFF.